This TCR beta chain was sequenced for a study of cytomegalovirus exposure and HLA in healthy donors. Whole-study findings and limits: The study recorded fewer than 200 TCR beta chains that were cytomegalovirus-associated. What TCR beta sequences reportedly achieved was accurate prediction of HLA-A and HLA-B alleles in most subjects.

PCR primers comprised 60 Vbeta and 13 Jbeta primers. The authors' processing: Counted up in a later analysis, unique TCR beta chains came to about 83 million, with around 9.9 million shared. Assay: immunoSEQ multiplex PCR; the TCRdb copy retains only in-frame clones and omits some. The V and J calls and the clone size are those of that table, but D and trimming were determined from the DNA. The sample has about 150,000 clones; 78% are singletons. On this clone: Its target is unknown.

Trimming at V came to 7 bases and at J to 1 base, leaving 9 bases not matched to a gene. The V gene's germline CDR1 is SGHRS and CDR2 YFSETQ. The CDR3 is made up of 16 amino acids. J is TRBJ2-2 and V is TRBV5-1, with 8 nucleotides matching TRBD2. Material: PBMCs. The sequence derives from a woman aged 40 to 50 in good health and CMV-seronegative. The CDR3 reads CASCREGTQNTGELFF. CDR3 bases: TGCGCCAGCTGTCGGGAGGGGACACAGAACACCGGGGAGCTGTTTTTT. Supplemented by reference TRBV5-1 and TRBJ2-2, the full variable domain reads KAGVTQTPRYLIKTRGQQVTLSCSPISGHRSVSWYQQTPGQGLQFLFEYFSETQRNKGNFPGRFSGRQFSNSRSEMNVSTLELGDSALYLCASCREGTQNTGELFFGEGSRLTVL.